What follows describes a single TCR beta chain. Its antigen is still unknown. The record originates from a study of identical twins. Study observations and caveats: The authors drew conclusions from cross-sectional statistical analysis rather than following the same donors.

The V gene's germline CDR1 is SGHNT and CDR2 YYREEE (reference sequence). The V end lost 1 base, the J end lost 6 bases, and 11 bases lay between the germline ends. The CDR3 runs to 14 residues. One entry per CDR3 protein results from TCRdb running MiXCR on the 5' RACE reads. The sample has more than 1.5 million distinct CDR3 sequences; less than 40% are singletons. The sequencing sample was made of cord blood. This receptor was obtained from a newborn girl in good health. The rearrangement links TRBV5-4 to TRBJ2-1; tentatively, D is TRBD2 (5 bases). The CDR3 spells CASSLRLQFNEQFF. DNA for the CDR3: TGTGCCAGCAGCTTGCGACTACAATTCAATGAGCAGTTCTTC.